The entry that follows covers one T cell receptor beta chain sequence. Its cognate antigen has yet to be identified. Qualities for individual bases were not recorded, and no much larger clone is one base off. CD8 naive samples were obtained by positive selection for CCR7 among CD45RO-negative cells, yielding a CD45RA+CCR7+ population from which TemRA cells were excluded. Donors were healthy HIV-negative adults with no recently reported acute infections or vaccinations. All donors were Caucasian adults living in Nashville, Tennessee, USA. Blood was collected by leukapheresis, and PBMCs were isolated by Ficoll-Histopaque density gradient centrifugation and then cryopreserved in liquid nitrogen vapor phase. Analytical flow cytometry was used to check the purity and quantity of every magnetically sorted T cell population. Each sorted fraction had its genomic DNA isolated and then quantified by UV absorbance on a Nanodrop 2000c.

These data belong to a study of shared clonotypes between healthy human individuals (dated by TCRdb to 2020 to 2021). Turning to the overall study: A few men and two women, aged 18 to 49 years, made up the cohort. For each donor, CD4 naive and CD4 memory were each run on three plates, CD8 naive on two plates, and CD8 memory on one plate. To estimate repertoire size and how much clonotypes are shared between individuals, the study performed deep sequencing of blood TCR repertoires from 4 to 6 healthy adults. Different laboratories and diverse techniques were used to prepare libraries and sequence TCR repertoires, to increase sequencing depth and limit assay-specific biases. Between about 0.8 and 8.9 billion PBMCs per donor were obtained by leukapheresis.

Using the deep immunoSEQ assay, TCR CDR3 regions were amplified from genomic DNA by multiplex PCR. For each cell subset, the extracted genomic DNA was distributed evenly across all wells of several immunoSEQ 96-well plates, and each plate served as one replicate. For sorted subsets, each replicate PCR was loaded with approximately 0.2 ug genomic DNA, equivalent to some 27,000 T cell genomes. The purified libraries were quantified using a Qubit 3.0 fluorometer, sized with a Bioanalyzer 2100, and then quantified again using the KAPA Library Quantification kit. Each immunoSEQ 96-well plate was sequenced on its own single-read 150-cycle Illumina NextSeq 550 flow cell. In the source study's methods: The immunoSEQ output contained only junctional sequences without quality scores, so filtering could not match that applied to full-length reads. To assign V/J genes and CDR3, sequences were annotated against IMGT germline references using PyIR, a Python wrapper for IgBLAST v1.9. Any read was removed if the V/J assignment was weak (E-value above 1e-6), the CDR3 was missing, or the read contained stop codons, out-of-frame junctions, or ambiguous translated residues. V3J clonotypes were defined as sequences sharing an identical inferred V gene, J gene, and CDR3 amino acid sequence. Percentage overlap between repertoires was computed as shared unique clonotypes divided by the size of the smaller repertoire. Repertoire richness was assessed with RTK rarefaction, the Chao1 estimator, and Recon v2.1 estimates of unobserved clonotypes. OLGA was used to compute generation probabilities for all TCRbeta clonotypes that the gDNA method yielded from a handful of donors. TCRdb took over this immuneACCESS table, retaining in-frame rearrangements with V and J assigned. Such tables are incomplete; in checked studies, under half of the missing clones stem from an unresolved V gene, and the remainder is unexplained. V, J and clone size reflect that table, while D and trimming were determined from the DNA. The sample profile shows just over 2,000,000 clones; about 95% of them were found once. In total, the top ten clones hold approximately 1.2% of the sample.

What the study reported, not specific to this receptor: Approximately 5% of naive CD4, 3.5% of naive CD8, 2.3% of memory CD4, and about 0.4% of memory CD8 clonotypes were shared across several donors. Sampling was limited to blood, and TCR repertoires in tissue likely differ from TCR repertoires in blood. Estimated clonotype richness was generally larger for naive than for memory subsets. Compared with non-shared clonotypes, the clonotypes found in all four sorted-subset donors had higher generation probabilities. Incomplete sequencing was indicated by rarefaction of sorted-subset datasets, despite the large sequencing depth. The small number of donors limited the genetic and exposure-history diversity represented. Pairwise subsampling indicated that sequencing depth was expected to affect the degree of clonotype sharing among donors.

Including cysteine and phenylalanine, the CDR3 has 13 amino acids. The sequence is cut down to CDR3 DNA, 39 bases in frame from base 1. The germline V gene gives CDR1 as SGDLS and CDR2 as YYNGEE. Between the V and J ends, shortened by 2 bases and 7 bases respectively, the junction contains 12 bases. Sequences were obtained from naive CD8+ T cells sorted from blood. The cell subset or site tag for this specimen amounts to: CD45RA+CCR7+. This chain joins TRBV9 to TRBJ1-2; a confident D gene designation cannot be given. This clonotype was obtained from a man aged 18-30 years in good health. CDR3 region: CASSVSGFLGYTF. The DNA sequence is as follows: TGTGCCAGCAGCGTCTCTGGGTTCCTTGGCTACACCTTC. The CDR3, completed at both ends by the reference TRBV9 and TRBJ1-2 genes, gives the full variable domain DSGVTQTPKHLITATGQRVTLRCSPRSGDLSVYWYQQSLDQGLQFLIQYYNGEERAKGNILERFSAQQFPDLHSELNLSSLELGDSALYFCASSVSGFLGYTFGSGTRLTVV.